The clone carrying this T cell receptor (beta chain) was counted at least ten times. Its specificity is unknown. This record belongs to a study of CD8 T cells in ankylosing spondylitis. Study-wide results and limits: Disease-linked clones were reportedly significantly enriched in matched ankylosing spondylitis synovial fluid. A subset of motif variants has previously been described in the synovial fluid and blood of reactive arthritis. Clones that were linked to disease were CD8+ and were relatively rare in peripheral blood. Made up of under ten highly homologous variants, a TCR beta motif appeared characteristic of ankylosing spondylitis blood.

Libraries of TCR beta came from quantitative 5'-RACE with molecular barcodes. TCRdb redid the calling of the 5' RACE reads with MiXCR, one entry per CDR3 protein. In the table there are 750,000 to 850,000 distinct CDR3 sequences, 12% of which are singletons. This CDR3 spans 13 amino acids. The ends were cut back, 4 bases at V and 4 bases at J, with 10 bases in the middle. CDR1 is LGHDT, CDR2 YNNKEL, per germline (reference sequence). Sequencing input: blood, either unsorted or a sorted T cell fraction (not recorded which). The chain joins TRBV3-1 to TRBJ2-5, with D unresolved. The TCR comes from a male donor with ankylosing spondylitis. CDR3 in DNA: TGTGCCAGCAGCCTCGTCGCAGTAGAGACCCAGTACTTC. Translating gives CASSLVAVETQYF.